This record concerns one T cell receptor (beta chain) sequence. The antigen remains unidentified. Each gene name is a mouse one. The sequenced fragment ends 4 residues before the CDR3 boundary, so the rest is inferred from the germline J gene. The source of the sample is a study of CD8+ T cells in alopecia areata. Study context: Skin-grafted roughly 7-10-week-old female C3H/HeJ mice received tissue from roughly 6-13-month-old C3H/HeJ donors with spontaneous alopecia. Whole-study findings and limits: Lesional scalp displayed greater clonality than normal scalp, most notably in alopecia totalis/universalis. Patients displayed less clarity in TCR sharing than mice, a finding possibly related to HLA. Alphabeta T cells residing in normal skin are also sequenced in scalp samples.

The study sorted pooled cutaneous lymph node cells by CD4, CD8alpha, NKG2D, NKG2ACE and other markers. The CDR3 extends over 11 amino acids. CDR1 is NNHDY and CDR2 is SYVADS in the germline V gene. The ends were cut back, 5 bases at V and 1 base at J, with 3 bases in the middle. RNA was extracted and reverse transcribed into cDNA as the sequencing template. The method was immunoSEQ multiplex PCR; TCRdb's version includes in-frame clones alone and lacks a portion of them. The sample yields fewer than 9,500 clones, without any singletons. The genes are TRBV13-3 and TRBJ1-1; D call uncertain. The origin of this receptor is a C3H/HeJ mouse with alopecia areata. The strain is characterized by the MHC haplotype H2-k. Input material: CD8+ T cells sorted from a lymph node. CDR3 sequence: CASRGNTEVFF. Incomplete CDR3 DNA: TGTGCCAGCAGAGGAAACACA.